Below are 20 T cell receptor beta chains sequenced from a single sample in a study of T cells after yellow fever vaccination. TCRdb reanalysed the 5' RACE reads using MiXCR and keeps one entry per CDR3 protein. The sample yields more than 300,000 distinct CDR3 sequences, around 6.8% seen once. The sample consisted of PBMCs, taken around 45 days after the first yellow fever vaccination. Receptors were obtained from a man in his late teens or twenties who received the YFV17D yellow fever vaccine.

This chain joins TRBV4-3 and TRBJ2-2; TRBD2 matches 10 bases. The CDR3 loop spans 16 amino acids. J lost 3 bases, V lost 4 bases, and 5 bases had no gene match. Germline-derived CDR1 and CDR2 are LGHNA and YSLEER. Here the CDR3 DNA reads TGCGCCAGCAGCCCCTCTAGCGGGGGCTACACCGGGGAGCTGTTTTTT. Its translation is CASSPSSGGYTGELFF.

This clonotype was found many times. V usage is TRBV12-3 or TRBV12-4 and J usage is TRBJ2-7; TRBD2 is a possible D gene (5 bases). Trimming took off 5 bases at V and 3 bases at J, with 14 bases between the two ends. The CDR3 is 14 amino acids. The CDR3 spells CASSLRRFGYEQYF. The DNA of the CDR3 is TGTGCCAGCAGTCTCCGGAGGTTCGGCTACGAGCAGTACTTC.

This clonotype has a count of ten or more. This sequence joins TRBV18 and TRBJ2-7, with TRBD1 matching 7 bases. V shed 3 bases, J shed 4 bases, and the junction held 12 bases outside the gene matches. Germline V CDR1 and CDR2: KGHSH, LQKENI. This CDR3 contains 16 residues. The CDR3 DNA reads TGTGCCAGCTCACCCCTAAGAGTAGGGGGCTTATACGAGCAGTACGTC. Protein: CASSPLRVGGLYEQYV.

This clonotype has more than one count but fewer than ten. This CDR3 fails to terminate in the conserved phenylalanine or tryptophan, so it likely reflects a read error. It is unclear where the CDR3 begins or ends on the DNA, so no DNA is shown, and the CDR3 is as TCRdb lists it. The rearrangement joins TRBV7-8 to TRBJ1-2. 12 amino acids form the CDR3, both terminal residues included. Germline V gives CDR1 SGHVS, CDR2 FQNEAQ. This CDR3 reads CASSLGGTTLAV.

The V gene is TRBV27, the J gene TRBJ2-3; 11 nucleotides agree with TRBD2. CDR1 is MNHEY and CDR2 is SMNVEV in the germline V gene (reference sequence). After removal of 7 bases from V and 9 bases from J, the junction contained 9 bases not matched to a gene. The CDR3 loop spans 14 amino acids. The CDR3 bases are TGTGCCAGCATTCCTGGGACTAGCGGTAGGACGCAGTATTTT. The encoded protein is CASIPGTSGRTQYF.

There are a few counts of this clonotype. The rearrangement joins TRBV30 to TRBJ1-1, with D possibly being TRBD1 (6 bases). Trimming removed 2 bases at V and 1 base at J, with 8 bases between. Looked up from germline, CDR1 is GTSNPN and CDR2 is SVGIG (reference sequence). CDR3 length: 13 residues. Here the CDR3 reads CAWSRGGNTEAFF. As DNA, the CDR3 is TGTGCCTGGAGTAGGGGGGGGAACACTGAAGCTTTCTTT.

This clonotype was recorded a few times. This chain uses TRBV20-1 with TRBJ2-3, with D possibly being TRBD2 (6 bases). Germline CDR1 DFQATT, CDR2 SNEGSKA (reference sequence). Trimming cost V 3 bases and J 3 bases, with 13 bases left between them. This CDR3 has 14 amino acids. CDR3 residues: CSARRAGLTDTQYF. CDR3 DNA: TGCAGTGCTAGGAGGGCGGGGCTGACAGATACGCAGTATTTT.

As regards this clonotype: One end of the junction fails to match germline, which may point to a read error. The CDR3 here is CAWSVRLQGTQYF. CDR3 sequence (DNA): TGTGCCTGGAGTGTACGGCTTCAAGGGACCCAGTACTTC. The rearrangement uses TRBV30 and TRBJ2-5; D not certain. Germline assignment: CDR1 GTSNPN and CDR2 SVGIG (reference sequence). This CDR3 is 13 amino acids long. The entire variable domain, with the rest obtained from reference TRBV30 and TRBJ2-5, is as follows: SQTIHQWPATLVQPVGSPLSLECTVEGTSNPNLYWYRQAAGRGLQLLFYSVGIGQISSEVPQNLSASRPQDRQFILSSKKLLLSDSGFYLCAWSVRLQGTQYFGPGTRLLVL.

This clonotype was recorded at least ten times. The chain carries TRBV5-6 and TRBJ1-2, with D unresolved. Germline values: CDR1 SGHDT, CDR2 YYEEEE. The ends were cut back, 4 bases at V and 4 bases at J, with 8 bases in the middle. The CDR3 totals 12 residues. The CDR3 DNA reads TGTGCCAGCAGCCCGTCTTTCTATGGCTACACCTTC. It yields the protein CASSPSFYGYTF.

The V and J genes are TRBV5-1 and TRBJ2-7; tentative D call: TRBD1 (6 bases). V lost 3 bases to trimming and J lost 5 bases, with 12 bases between them. This CDR3 contains 13 residues. The germline V gene has CDR1 SGHRS and CDR2 YFSETQ. The CDR3 is CASSSGHGNEQYF. The CDR3 nucleotides read TGCGCCAGCAGCTCGGGACACGGTAACGAGCAGTACTTC.

This clonotype came up a few times. The chain employs TRBV28 and TRBJ2-1; D uncertain. V lost 4 bases and J lost 2, with 18 bases in between. The germline CDR1 and CDR2 sequences are MDHEN and SYDVKM. The CDR3 sequence is 17 residues long. CDR3 DNA sequence: TGTGCCAGCAGTTCGCAAGACTTAGCAATCGCCTACAATGAGCAGTTCTTC. Its translation: CASSSQDLAIAYNEQFF.

The chain is built from TRBV6-1 and TRBJ2-5; TRBD2 matches 10 bases. The CDR3 is 15 residues long. Germline V gene sequence: CDR1 MNHNS, CDR2 SASEGT. Trimming cost V 6 bases and J 5 bases; bases outside gene matches: 9. CDR3 residues: CASSPGLAGVETQYF. CDR3 sequence (DNA): TGTGCCAGCAGCCCAGGGCTAGCGGGGGTCGAGACCCAGTACTTC.

The table lists this clonotype with a few counts. J is TRBJ2-5 and V is TRBV4-3; 13 nucleotides match TRBD2. The CDR3 totals 17 residues. V trimming: 3 bases; J trimming: 2 bases; junction bases outside the gene matches: 6. Per germline, CDR1 LGHNA and CDR2 YSLEER. The CDR3 DNA sequence: TGCGCCAGCAGCCACTTAACTAGCGGGGGGGGACAAGAGACCCAGTACTTC. This translates into CASSHLTSGGGQETQYF.

This sequence joins TRBV11-2 and TRBJ2-3; D uncertain. Germline V lookup: CDR1 SGHAT, CDR2 FQNNGV. The germline V and J ends were trimmed by 3 bases and 7 bases, with 14 bases remaining between them. The CDR3 consists of 14 residues. Written as DNA, the CDR3 is TGTGCCAGCAGCTTCCCCATGGGCTTCCATACGCAGTATTTT. As protein: CASSFPMGFHTQYF.

The chain recombines TRBV19 with TRBJ1-1; TRBD1 is a possible D gene (5 bases). This CDR3 comprises 14 residues. The germline V gene has CDR1 LNHDA and CDR2 SQIVND (reference sequence). V shed 3 bases and J shed 5 bases, with 13 bases lying between them. DNA for the CDR3: TGTGCCAGTAGTATCATGACCCGGGGGACTGAAGCTTTCTTT. Translated, it gives CASSIMTRGTEAFF.

The rearrangement uses TRBV29-1 and TRBJ2-7; no clear D. V shed 5 bases and J shed 1 base, with 12 bases lying between them. The CDR3 length is 13 residues. In germline, CDR1 is SQVTM, CDR2 ANQGSEA. The CDR3 sequence is CSVRRQESYEQYF. CDR3 sequence (DNA): TGCAGCGTTCGTCGGCAGGAGTCCTACGAGCAGTACTTC.

This clonotype was recorded at least ten times. The chain uses TRBV18 and TRBJ2-4, with TRBD1 matching 9 bases. Germline V gives CDR1 KGHSH, CDR2 LQKENI. The CDR3 extends over 14 amino acids. Losses at the gene ends were 3 bases for V and 4 bases for J; bases not matched to a gene: 1. The CDR3 loop is CASSPGTGKNIQYF. As DNA, the CDR3 is TGTGCCAGCTCACCGGGGACAGGGAAAAACATTCAGTACTTC.

This clonotype was seen ten or more times. The rearrangement links TRBV7-2 to TRBJ2-3; TRBD2 matches 9 bases. CDR1 SGHTA and CDR2 FQGNSA come from the germline V gene. Trimming cost V 6 bases and J 2 bases; bases outside gene matches: 9. The CDR3 is made up of 16 amino acids. The DNA for the CDR3 is TGTGCCAGCAGTCTCTATAGCGGGGGAATCACAGATACGCAGTATTTT. It yields the protein CASSLYSGGITDTQYF.

This clonotype has a handful of counts. The J gene is TRBJ2-7, the V gene TRBV3-1, with TRBD2 matching 9 bases. There are 14 residues in the CDR3. V was clipped by 5 bases and J by 7 bases; unmatched bases: 9. The germline CDR1 and CDR2 sequences are LGHDT and YNNKEL (reference sequence). Written as DNA, the CDR3 is TGTGCCAGCAGCTCTACAGCGGGGGGAAGGGAGCAGTACTTC. It yields the protein CASSSTAGGREQYF.

At least ten counts were recorded for this clonotype. The chain joins TRBV27 to TRBJ2-3; 15 nucleotides match TRBD2. The CDR3 sequence is 17 residues long. Germline loops: CDR1 MNHEY, CDR2 SMNVEV (reference sequence). After removal of 4 bases from V and 7 bases from J, the junction contained 9 bases not matched to a gene. The DNA for the CDR3 is TGTGCCAGCAGTTCCCCTTGGACTAGCGGGGGGGGTTATACGCAGTATTTT. It codes for CASSSPWTSGGGYTQYF.